Listed below are T cell receptor beta chains from one sample, sequenced in a study of control samples from healthy donors and cancer patients. Produced via immunoSEQ multiplex PCR; TCRdb's table is partial and in-frame only. The sample gives more than 35,000 clones, around four fifths of which show up once; 20% to 25% is in the top ten. The sequenced sample consisted of PBMCs. All receptors come from an older woman with lung cancer. Both conserved end residues are part of each CDR3. A D gene is named only where the DNA matches it firmly. The listing skips clone size in some rows; elsewhere it reads once, few, many or a size class.

CDR3nt: TGTGCCAGCAGTGAAGGATCAGGGGGCCAGGGAGATACGCAGTATTTT
CDR3aa: CASSEGSGGQGDTQYF
abundance: NA
d_gene: TRBD1
j_gene: TRBJ2-3
v_gene: TRBV2

CDR3nt: TGTGCCAGCAGCCCGGGGGGGACGGTCGAGCAGTACTTC
CDR3aa: CASSPGGTVEQYF
abundance: NA
d_gene: TRBD2
j_gene: TRBJ2-7
v_gene: TRBV7-9

CDR3nt: TGTGCCAGCAGCTTCGGGACAGGGGGCGAGCAGTACTTC
CDR3aa: CASSFGTGGEQYF
abundance: NA
d_gene: TRBD1
j_gene: TRBJ2-7
v_gene: TRBV7-3

CDR3nt: TGTGCCAGCAGCCCTGGGGGGCAAACCCCCTCCTACGAGCAGTACTTC
CDR3aa: CASSPGGQTPSYEQYF
abundance: NA
d_gene: NA
j_gene: TRBJ2-7
v_gene: TRBV11-3

CDR3nt: TGTGCCTGGACAGAACTCACTGAAGCTTTCTTT
CDR3aa: CAWTELTEAFF
abundance: once
d_gene: NA
j_gene: TRBJ1-1
v_gene: TRBV30

CDR3nt: TGCAGTGCTAGGACGGGAGATACGCAGTATTTT
CDR3aa: CSARTGDTQYF
abundance: NA
d_gene: NA
j_gene: TRBJ2-3
v_gene: TRBV20-1

CDR3nt: TGTGCCAGCAGTCGAGGGGAAGGCTATGGCTACACCTTC
CDR3aa: CASSRGEGYGYTF
abundance: few
d_gene: NA
j_gene: TRBJ1-2
v_gene: TRBV13

CDR3nt: TGTGCCAGCAGCCCAAGGGGGGGGGACGGCTATGGCTACACCTTC
CDR3aa: CASSPRGGDGYGYTF
abundance: NA
d_gene: NA
j_gene: TRBJ1-2
v_gene: TRBV9

CDR3nt: TGTGCCAGCAGCCCGGGATCGCCTGGCTACACCTTC
CDR3aa: CASSPGSPGYTF
abundance: NA
d_gene: NA
j_gene: TRBJ1-2
v_gene: TRBV7-9

CDR3nt: TGTGCCAGCAGAGTGGGACCAGCCTACGAGCAGTACTTT
CDR3aa: CASRVGPAYEQYF
abundance: NA
d_gene: NA
j_gene: TRBJ2-7
v_gene: TRBV11-2

CDR3nt: TGTGCCAGCAGTTTAGGCGAGACTGGGCGGTATTCAATCTTCTTT
CDR3aa: CASSLGETGRYSIFF
abundance: NA
d_gene: NA
j_gene: TRBJ1-1
v_gene: TRBV27